These T cell receptor beta chains were read from a single sample in a study of blood T cells in healthy people across ages. TCRdb itself ran the 5' RACE reads through MiXCR, one entry per CDR3 protein. This table has about 970,000 distinct CDR3 sequences, roughly 51% appearing once. The sample taken for sequencing was blood. These receptors came from a woman aged 55-70 years in good health. The CDR3 runs from the conserved cysteine through the conserved F or W. D genes are given only for firm matches. The size of a clone is reported for some rows only, either as once, few or many, or as a class for expanded clones.

V gene: TRBV12-3/TRBV12-4
D gene: NA
clone size: few
CDR3 length: 11
J gene: TRBJ1-5
CDR3 DNA: TGTGCCAGCAGCTCGGGACGGCACCAGCATTTT
CDR3 protein: CASSSGRHQHF

V gene: TRBV28
D gene: NA
clone size: few
CDR3 length: 16
J gene: TRBJ2-4
CDR3 DNA: TGTGCCAGCAGTTCCATATTCCGGACAGCGGAAAACATTCAGTACTTC
CDR3 protein: CASSSIFRTAENIQYF

V gene: TRBV7-2
D gene: NA
clone size: NA
CDR3 length: 17
J gene: TRBJ2-6
CDR3 DNA: TGTGCCAGCAGCTTAGGCGGGCACCGCTCTGGGGTCAACGTCCTGACTTTC
CDR3 protein: CASSLGGHRSGVNVLTF

V gene: TRBV10-3
D gene: TRBD2
clone size: once
CDR3 length: 21
J gene: TRBJ2-1
CDR3 DNA: TGTGCCATCAGGGACCCAGTGACTAGCGGGTCCAAAGTCCGCTCCTACAATGAGCAGTTCTTC
CDR3 protein: CAIRDPVTSGSKVRSYNEQFF

V gene: TRBV6-2/TRBV6-3
D gene: TRBD1
clone size: NA
CDR3 length: 14
J gene: TRBJ2-5
CDR3 DNA: TGTGCCAGCAGTTACTGGGACAGGGCAGAGACCCAGTACTTC
CDR3 protein: CASSYWDRAETQYF

V gene: TRBV6-5
D gene: TRBD2
clone size: NA
CDR3 length: 15
J gene: TRBJ2-1
CDR3 DNA: TGTGCCAGCAGTCGGAGCGGGAGGGCCTGGAATGAGCAGTTCTTC
CDR3 protein: CASSRSGRAWNEQFF

V gene: TRBV12-3/TRBV12-4
D gene: TRBD1
clone size: NA
CDR3 length: 14
J gene: TRBJ2-5
CDR3 DNA: TGTGCCAGCAGTATGGGACAGGTTGAGGAGACCCAGTACTTC
CDR3 protein: CASSMGQVEETQYF

V gene: TRBV20-1
D gene: NA
clone size: NA
CDR3 length: 12
J gene: TRBJ2-5
CDR3 DNA: TGCAGTGCTAGAACAGTCCCCTACGGGCAGTACTTC
CDR3 protein: CSARTVPYGQYF

V gene: TRBV2
D gene: NA
clone size: few
CDR3 length: 11
J gene: TRBJ2-1
CDR3 DNA: TGTGCCAGCAGGGGGGTGGATGAGCAGTTCTTC
CDR3 protein: CASRGVDEQFF

V gene: TRBV28
D gene: NA
clone size: NA
CDR3 length: 15
J gene: TRBJ2-2
CDR3 DNA: TGTGCCAGCAATAACGGGAGTGGGAACACCGGGGAGCTGTTTTTT
CDR3 protein: CASNNGSGNTGELFF

V gene: TRBV12-3/TRBV12-4
D gene: TRBD2
clone size: NA
CDR3 length: 15
J gene: TRBJ2-7
CDR3 DNA: TGTGCCAGCAGTTTTGCGGAGGGAGGGCCCAACGAGCAGTACTTC
CDR3 protein: CASSFAEGGPNEQYF

V gene: TRBV18
D gene: TRBD2
clone size: NA
CDR3 length: 16
J gene: TRBJ2-3
CDR3 DNA: TGTGCCAGCTCACCTTCTAGCGGGAGAGTCCCAGATACGCAGTATTTT
CDR3 protein: CASSPSSGRVPDTQYF

V gene: TRBV4-2
D gene: NA
clone size: NA
CDR3 length: 13
J gene: TRBJ2-7
CDR3 DNA: TGTGCCAGCAGCCAAGAAGCCCCCTACGAGCAGTACTTC
CDR3 protein: CASSQEAPYEQYF

V gene: TRBV6-6
D gene: TRBD1
clone size: NA
CDR3 length: 16
J gene: TRBJ1-6
CDR3 DNA: TGTGCCAGCAGTTACACCGGACAGGGAGCTAATTCACCCCTCCACTTT
CDR3 protein: CASSYTGQGANSPLHF

V gene: TRBV10-3
D gene: TRBD2
clone size: NA
CDR3 length: 14
J gene: TRBJ2-5
CDR3 DNA: TGTGCCGGGGAGGCCAGCGGGAGAAATGAGACCCAGTACTTC
CDR3 protein: CAGEASGRNETQYF

V gene: TRBV28
D gene: NA
clone size: NA
CDR3 length: 13
J gene: TRBJ2-1
CDR3 DNA: TGTGCCAGCTGCCGGGATTCCTACAATGAGCAGTTCTTC
CDR3 protein: CASCRDSYNEQFF

V gene: TRBV6-5
D gene: TRBD1
clone size: many
CDR3 length: 14
J gene: TRBJ2-7
CDR3 DNA: TGTGCCAGCAGTTACGGGACAGGTAGCAACGAGCAGTACTTC
CDR3 protein: CASSYGTGSNEQYF

V gene: TRBV20-1
D gene: TRBD1
clone size: few
CDR3 length: 12
J gene: TRBJ2-7
CDR3 DNA: TGCAGTGTGGGACAGGGTCCTTGGGAGCAGTACTTC
CDR3 protein: CSVGQGPWEQYF

V gene: TRBV6-5
D gene: NA
clone size: few
CDR3 length: 19
J gene: TRBJ2-6
CDR3 DNA: TGTGCCAGCAGTTACGACGGGGGGCTCATACGCTCTGGGGCCAACGTCCTGACTTTC
CDR3 protein: CASSYDGGLIRSGANVLTF

V gene: TRBV20-1
D gene: NA
clone size: few
CDR3 length: 11
J gene: TRBJ2-1
CDR3 DNA: TGCAGTGCTAGCATAAGGGATGAGCAGTTCTTC
CDR3 protein: CSASIRDEQFF

V gene: TRBV7-2
D gene: TRBD1
clone size: once
CDR3 length: 16
J gene: TRBJ2-5
CDR3 DNA: TGTGCCAGCAGCTTAGCGCCCAGGGGGCGAGAGGAGACCCAGTACTTC
CDR3 protein: CASSLAPRGREETQYF

V gene: TRBV6-1
D gene: NA
clone size: NA
CDR3 length: 13
J gene: TRBJ2-5
CDR3 DNA: TGTGCCAGCAGTGAAGCTGGGACAGAGACCCAGTACTTC
CDR3 protein: CASSEAGTETQYF